The next 27 T cell receptor beta chains were all read from a single sample in a study of cytomegalovirus exposure and HLA in healthy donors. It was with 60 Vbeta and 13 Jbeta primers that the PCR ran. Generated by immunoSEQ multiplex PCR, the TCRdb table keeps only in-frame clones and is missing some. The sample has approximately 120,000 clones, around three quarters seen once. Sequences were obtained from PBMCs. These receptors were obtained from a woman in her forties in good health and CMV-seropositive.

The J gene is TRBJ1-4, the V gene TRBV5-1, with TRBD1 as a possible D gene (6 bases). The CDR3 extends over 17 amino acids. Germline V CDR1 and CDR2: SGHRS, YFSETQ. V dropped 0 bases and J dropped 1 base, with 13 bases sitting between them. The CDR3 spells CASSLAVRGVTNEKLFF. In DNA form, the CDR3 reads TGCGCCAGCAGCTTGGCCGTCAGGGGAGTAACTAATGAAAAACTGTTTTTT.

This chain connects TRBV4-2 to TRBJ1-4; TRBD1 is a possible D gene (5 bases). V dropped 4 bases and J dropped 0 bases, with 9 bases sitting between them. The V gene's germline CDR1 is LGHNA and CDR2 YNFKEQ. The CDR3 covers 15 residues. CDR3 DNA sequence: TGTGCCAGCAGCCCCGGGGGTGCAACTAATGAAAAACTGTTTTTT. Its translation: CASSPGGATNEKLFF.

V usage is TRBV2 and J usage is TRBJ2-1; TRBD2 aligns across 9 bases. CDR3 length: 18 amino acids. CDR1 and CDR2 from the germline V gene are SNHLY and FYNNEI. Trimming removed 4 bases from V and 3 bases from J; junction bases left unmatched: 13. CDR3 nucleotide sequence: TGTGCCAGCAGTGCGCCCGGAGGGCTAGCGGGAAACTACAATGAGCAGTTCTTC. Amino acid sequence: CASSAPGGLAGNYNEQFF.

This clone was picked up one time. This chain connects TRBV13 to TRBJ1-5; TRBD1 agrees at 7 bases. This CDR3 has 15 residues. Trimming cost V 6 bases and J 3 bases; bases outside gene matches: 8. Germline V CDR1 and CDR2: PRHDT, FYEKMQ (reference sequence). The CDR3 DNA sequence: TGTGCCAGCAGTCGACAGGGATGGAACAATCAGCCCCAGCATTTT. As protein: CASSRQGWNNQPQHF.

This chain connects TRBV27 to TRBJ2-3, with 11 bases lining up with TRBD2. This CDR3 is 18 amino acids long. The germline V gene has CDR1 MNHEY and CDR2 SMNVEV (reference sequence). With V trimmed by 5 bases and J by 6 bases, 16 bases remained unmatched. DNA of the CDR3: TGTGCCAGCAGTCCCCATGTAGCGGGAGGGCCCTCGGCGGATACGCAGTATTTT. Translated: CASSPHVAGGPSADTQYF.

The chain joins TRBV7-2 to TRBJ1-2; D not certain. The CDR3 spans 15 residues. The germline V gene encodes CDR1 SGHTA and CDR2 FQGNSA. Trimming stripped 2 bases from V and 4 bases from J, with 14 bases between. Here the CDR3 reads CASSLPPGRGYGYTF. The DNA of the CDR3 is TGTGCCAGCAGCTTACCCCCGGGGAGAGGCTATGGCTACACCTTC.

The chain has TRBV19 and TRBJ2-1, with D tentatively TRBD2 (6 bases). Deletions cut 7 bases from V and 7 bases from J, with 17 bases between. The CDR3 contains 14 residues. Looked up from germline, CDR1 is LNHDA and CDR2 is SQIVND (reference sequence). This CDR3 reads CASMGLPPENEQFF. CDR3 nucleotide sequence: TGTGCCAGTATGGGACTGCCTCCTGAAAATGAGCAGTTCTTC. Based on the CDR3 plus reference TRBV19 and TRBJ2-1, the full variable domain is DGGITQSPKYLFRKEGQNVTLSCEQNLNHDAMYWYRQDPGQGLRLIYYSQIVNDFQKGDIAEGYSVSREKKESFPLTVTSAQKNPTAFYLCASMGLPPENEQFFGPGTRLTVL.

The chain combines TRBV6-1 with TRBJ2-7; maybe TRBD1 (6 bases). CDR1 is MNHNS and CDR2 is SASEGT in the germline V gene. Trimming pared 9 bases from V and 5 bases from J, leaving 20 bases between. CDR3 size: 14 residues. CDR3 nucleotide sequence: TGTGCCAGTTGCCTCGGGGCAGGGGCGGACGAGCAGTACTTC. Translating gives CASCLGAGADEQYF.

The gene calls are TRBV6-6 and TRBJ1-5; TRBD1 might be the D (6 bases). V lost 5 bases to trimming and J lost 1 base, with 9 bases between them. The CDR3 sequence is 14 residues long. The germline V gene encodes CDR1 MNHNY and CDR2 SVGAGI (reference sequence). For the CDR3, the DNA is TGTGCCAGCAGTCAACAGGGAAGCAATCAGCCCCAGCATTTT. Encoded protein: CASSQQGSNQPQHF.

The chain combines TRBV7-8 with TRBJ2-1; TRBD1 matches 9 bases. Germline V gives CDR1 SGHVS, CDR2 FQNEAQ. This CDR3 is 15 amino acids long. After removal of 4 bases from V and 3 bases from J, the junction contained 4 bases not matched to a gene. DNA for the CDR3: TGTGCCAGCAGCTGGCGGGACAGGGTCTACAATGAGCAGTTCTTC. Protein product: CASSWRDRVYNEQFF.

Here the CDR3 reads CASSSSGTSGYNEQFF. The DNA for the CDR3 is TGTGCCAGCAGCTCATCCGGGACTAGCGGTTACAATGAGCAGTTCTTC. V is TRBV11-2 and J is TRBJ2-1, with 11 bases identical to TRBD2. CDR1 and CDR2 (germline): SGHAT, FQNNGV. This CDR3 is 16 amino acids long. V trimming: 4 bases; J trimming: 4 bases; junction bases outside the gene matches: 6.

This clone was seen a handful of times. J is TRBJ1-5 and V is TRBV6-1; D gene uncertain. The V and J ends lost 6 bases and 1 base respectively, with 13 bases between them. This CDR3 spans 15 amino acids. Germline V gives CDR1 MNHNS, CDR2 SASEGT. CDR3 residues: CASSLERTSNQPQHF. In DNA form, the CDR3 reads TGTGCCAGCAGCCTGGAGCGCACCAGCAATCAGCCCCAGCATTTT.

V usage is TRBV11-2 and J usage is TRBJ1-1; TRBD1 aligns across 8 bases. The CDR3 consists of 14 residues. Germline-derived CDR1 and CDR2 are SGHAT and FQNNGV. J lost 4 bases, V lost 7 bases, and 8 bases had no gene match. The CDR3 DNA sequence: TGTGCCAGCACCGAATCAGGGGGCGTCACTGAAGCTTTCTTT. This encodes CASTESGGVTEAFF.

The CDR3 DNA reads as TGTGCCAGTAGTCCTGGGACAGGGGGTGTCTACGAGCAGTACTTC. Translation: CASSPGTGGVYEQYF. This chain uses TRBV19 with TRBJ2-7; 11 bases fit TRBD1. There are 15 residues in the CDR3. Germline CDR1 reads LNHDA; CDR2 reads SQIVND (reference sequence). V shed 5 bases, J shed 3 bases, and the junction held 6 bases outside the gene matches.

CDR3 sequence: CASSPLRRSFEQYF. Written as DNA, the CDR3 is TGTGCCAGCAGCCCTCTTCGACGGAGCTTCGAGCAGTACTTC. The chain links TRBV6-5 to TRBJ2-7, with D unclear. CDR1 is MNHEY and CDR2 is SVGAGI in the germline V gene. The CDR3 is made up of 14 amino acids. The V end was cut by 6 bases, the J end by 6 bases, with 18 bases between.

The chain links TRBV29-1 to TRBJ2-1; TRBD2 might be the D (6 bases). Between the trimmed V and J ends, which lost 4 bases and 0 bases, there was a span of 10 bases. This CDR3 is 14 amino acids long. Per the germline V gene, CDR1 is SQVTM and CDR2 is ANQGSEA. CDR3: CSVGGVSSYNEQFF. The CDR3 nucleotides are TGCAGCGTTGGCGGGGTCAGCTCCTACAATGAGCAGTTCTTC.

In its sample, this clone was seen a few times. The chain is built from TRBV6-1 and TRBJ1-1, with 8 positions matching TRBD1. The CDR3 is made up of 13 amino acids. Per the germline V gene, CDR1 is MNHNS and CDR2 is SASEGT. V was clipped by 8 bases and J by 4 bases; unmatched bases: 6. CDR3 DNA sequence: TGTGCCAGCCCCAGGGGGCTGGGCACTGAAGCTTTCTTT. It is translated as CASPRGLGTEAFF.

V gene TRBV5-1 combines with J gene TRBJ2-3; TRBD2 matches 12 bases. The germline CDR1 and CDR2 sequences are SGHRS and YFSETQ. Germline trimming cut 4 bases from V and 2 bases from J; bases unmatched to any gene: 5. The CDR3 runs 16 residues. CDR3 sequence (DNA): TGCGCCAGCAGCAAGGGACTAGCGGGTCACACAGATACGCAGTATTTT. The encoded protein is CASSKGLAGHTDTQYF.

The rearrangement uses TRBV6-5 and TRBJ2-7, with 8 positions matching TRBD1. Trimming cost V 6 bases and J 2 bases; bases outside gene matches: 6. CDR3 length: 14 residues. The germline CDR1 and CDR2 sequences are MNHEY and SVGAGI. This CDR3 reads CASSDPDRAYEQYF. The CDR3 nucleotides read TGTGCCAGCAGCGATCCGGACAGGGCCTACGAGCAGTACTTC.

The chain joins TRBV7-3 to TRBJ1-2; D gene uncertain. Trimming pared 1 base from V and 13 bases from J, leaving 13 bases between. The CDR3 extends over 12 amino acids. The germline CDR1 and CDR2 sequences are SGHTA and FQGTGA. The CDR3 DNA is TGTGCCAGCAGCTTAAAGAGCGGACCCCCCACCTTC. Protein: CASSLKSGPPTF.

This clone came up once. The gene calls are TRBV5-1 and TRBJ2-2; 9 positions match TRBD2. V was pared by 4 bases and J by 5 bases, with 9 bases of the junction left unmatched. CDR1 is SGHRS and CDR2 is YFSETQ in the germline V gene. The CDR3 has 16 residues. CDR3 in DNA: TGCGCCAGCAGCGAGGTAGCGGGAGATTGGACCGGGGAGCTGTTTTTT. Its protein product is CASSEVAGDWTGELFF.

The rearrangement uses TRBV5-1 and TRBJ2-1, with TRBD2 matching 9 bases. Germline V gives CDR1 SGHRS, CDR2 YFSETQ. This CDR3 has 17 residues. Trimming cost V 0 bases and J 6 bases; bases outside gene matches: 10. The CDR3, as DNA: TGCGCCAGCAGCTTGGTGGGCGCGGGAGGGCCCTCCAATGAGCAGTTCTTC. It codes for CASSLVGAGGPSNEQFF.

The chain employs TRBV6-6 and TRBJ2-3; TRBD2 is a possible D gene (6 bases). Germline CDR1 MNHNY, CDR2 SVGAGI (reference sequence). The V gene lost 6 bases and the J gene lost 4 bases, with 17 bases spanning the gap. This CDR3 is 15 amino acids long. CDR3 coding DNA: TGTGCCAGCAGGCTCTCGGGTAGCGGATCAGATACGCAGTATTTT. Amino acid sequence: CASRLSGSGSDTQYF.

The chain uses TRBV19 and TRBJ1-2; D is ambiguous. The CDR3 is 14 residues long. The germline CDR1 and CDR2 sequences are LNHDA and SQIVND (reference sequence). V lost 6 bases, J lost 8 bases, and 19 bases lay in between. CDR3 sequence: CASRISLRGGGYTF. The CDR3 DNA reads TGTGCCAGTAGAATAAGCCTACGGGGTGGCGGCTACACCTTC.

CDR3 region: CASSAGDLTDTQYF. CDR3 in DNA: TGTGCCAGCAGTGCCGGAGACCTCACAGATACGCAGTATTTT. The chain couples TRBV9 to TRBJ2-3; D gene uncertain. Germline CDR1 is SGDLS and CDR2 is YYNGEE. V was clipped by 5 bases and J by 2 bases, with 12 bases between them. The CDR3 runs 14 residues.

V gene TRBV5-1 combines with J gene TRBJ2-3; D may be TRBD2 (6 bases). Trimming took 0 bases from V and 6 from J, leaving 23 bases between them. Germline CDR1 and CDR2: SGHRS and YFSETQ. The CDR3 loop spans 18 amino acids. CDR3: CASSLAHGRGGIRDTQYF. Written as DNA, the CDR3 is TGCGCCAGCAGCTTGGCCCACGGTCGAGGAGGGATTCGTGATACGCAGTATTTT.

This clone was observed a single time. The chain combines TRBV19 with TRBJ1-1; 11 positions agree with TRBD1. CDR3 size: 14 residues. Germline CDR1 is LNHDA and CDR2 is SQIVND (reference sequence). The ends lost 7 bases at V and 5 bases at J; junction bases unmatched: 6. The CDR3 reads CASKTDRGLTEAFF. Here the CDR3 DNA reads TGTGCCAGTAAGACGGACAGGGGGCTAACTGAAGCTTTCTTT.